This T cell receptor beta chain comes out of a study of OX40 agonist ivuxolimab in advanced cancers. About the study: Dose-escalation patients suffered from hepatocellular carcinoma, melanoma, renal cell or head and neck cancer. The study's findings and limits: CD8+ T cells showed, on average, more clonal expansion than CD4+ cells. Low clonal expansion, among the lowest seen, marked partial responders at 0.1-3.0 mg/kg.

The CDR3 is 13 amino acids. CDR1 is SGHDT and CDR2 is YYEEEE in the germline V gene. Trimming took 0 bases from V and 7 from J, leaving 7 bases between them. With autoimmune disease history or systemic immunosuppression, patients were excluded. As to this clone: The antigen is unknown.

Using immunoSEQ multiplex PCR, the repertoire was profiled, and TCRdb retains in-frame clones only, with some absent. Of 35,000 to 45,000 clones detected, 86% appear once; the ten largest clones hold around a fifth. The chain uses TRBV5-6 and TRBJ1-4; no clear D. The source is an adult with an advanced solid tumor such as melanoma, head and neck, liver or kidney cancer. The source was CD4+ or CD8+ T cells sorted from blood, collected in a trial of the OX40 agonist ivuxolimab. The CDR3 DNA reads TGTGCCAGCAGCTTGGGGACCCCTGAAAAACTGTTTTTT. It yields the protein CASSLGTPEKLFF.